Below are 32 T cell receptor beta chains sequenced from a single sample in a study of blood T cell repertoires in COVID-19. The repertoire was sequenced with immunoSEQ multiplex PCR; TCRdb's copy has only in-frame clones and lacks some. Of 230,000 or so clones listed, about 90% are singletons. The specimen was peripheral blood. Receptors originate from a woman aged 55-75 years with COVID-19, enrolled during active disease.

In its sample, this clone was seen once. This chain connects TRBV5-1 to TRBJ1-2, with 7 bases aligning to TRBD1. J lost 5 bases, V lost 4 bases, and 5 bases had no gene match. The CDR3 sequence is 13 residues long. Per germline, CDR1 SGHRS and CDR2 YFSETQ. The CDR3 spells CASSAQGWYGYTF. The CDR3 DNA is TGCGCCAGCAGCGCACAGGGGTGGTATGGCTACACCTTC.

The rearrangement links TRBV15 to TRBJ1-1, with no clear D. V lost 4 bases and J 0 bases, leaving 3 bases between the germline ends. CDR1 is LNHNV and CDR2 is YYDKDF in the germline V gene (reference sequence). The CDR3 is made up of 12 amino acids. CDR3 amino acids: CATSTLNTEAFF. CDR3 sequence (DNA): TGTGCCACCAGCACTTTGAACACTGAAGCTTTCTTT.

This rearrangement joins TRBV3-1 (or the pseudogene TRBV3-2) to TRBJ2-5, with D tentatively TRBD2 (6 bases). CDR3 length: 16 amino acids. Trimming left V 1 base short and J 5 bases short, with 17 bases between. The germline gives CDR1 LGHDT, CDR2 YNNKEL (reference sequence). CDR3 protein: CASSQGGRRGSETQYF. The CDR3 nucleotides read TGTGCCAGCAGCCAAGGTGGGAGGCGGGGTTCGGAGACCCAGTACTTC.

The rearrangement links TRBV9 to TRBJ1-1; D unresolved. Germline CDR1 and CDR2: SGDLS and YYNGEE. Trimming shortened V by 3 bases and J by 1 base, and 10 bases separated the two germline ends. The CDR3 is made up of 14 amino acids. This CDR3 reads CASSAQQKNTEAFF. The CDR3 nucleotides are TGTGCCAGCAGCGCGCAACAGAAGAACACTGAAGCTTTCTTT. The complete variable domain, with remaining parts taken from reference TRBV9 and TRBJ1-1, reads DSGVTQTPKHLITATGQRVTLRCSPRSGDLSVYWYQQSLDQGLQFLIQYYNGEERAKGNILERFSAQQFPDLHSELNLSSLELGDSALYFCASSAQQKNTEAFFGQGTRLTVV.

The rearrangement uses TRBV2 and TRBJ1-6; the match to TRBD1 covers 7 bases. V lost 4 bases to trimming and J lost 0 bases; unmatched junction nucleotides: 6. The CDR3 totals 17 residues. Germline loops: CDR1 SNHLY, CDR2 FYNNEI. CDR3 sequence (DNA): TGTGCCAGCAGTGCGGACAGGAGAAGCTCCTATAATTCACCCCTCCACTTT. This codes for CASSADRRSSYNSPLHF.

The chain is built from TRBV18 and TRBJ1-3, with TRBD1 matching over 9 bases. The CDR3 loop spans 16 amino acids. Germline values: CDR1 KGHSH, CDR2 LQKENI. Losses at the gene ends were 3 bases for V and 1 base for J; bases not matched to a gene: 4. The CDR3 DNA sequence: TGTGCCAGCTCACCTGAACAGGGGGCATCTGGAAACACCATATATTTT. This sequence encodes CASSPEQGASGNTIYF. Full variable domain (rest looked up from reference TRBV18 and TRBJ1-3): NAGVMQNPRHLVRRRGQEARLRCSPMKGHSHVYWYRQLPEEGLKFMVYLQKENIIDESGMPKERFSAEFPKEGPSILRIQQVVRGDSAAYFCASSPEQGASGNTIYFGEGSWLTVV.

A few counts support this clone. V and J are TRBV6-2 or TRBV6-3 and TRBJ1-5; TRBD1 matches 9 bases. The CDR3 has 17 residues. The V and J ends lost 5 bases and 0 bases, in that order; junction bases with no gene match: 8. Per the germline V gene, CDR1 is MNHEY and CDR2 is SVGEGT. The CDR3 loop is CASSNTGGGHSNQPQHF. The CDR3 DNA reads as TGTGCCAGCAGTAATACAGGGGGCGGTCATAGCAATCAGCCCCAGCATTTT.

The chain has TRBV27 and TRBJ2-7; D is perhaps TRBD2 (6 bases). The germline V and J ends were trimmed by 6 bases and 7 bases, with 13 bases remaining between them. CDR3 length equals 12 residues. Germline CDR1 reads MNHEY; CDR2 reads SMNVEV (reference sequence). The CDR3 DNA is TGTGCCAGCAGCGGACTAAACAGGGAGCAGTACTTC. It yields the protein CASSGLNREQYF.

J is TRBJ1-4 and V is TRBV30; TRBD1 matches at 8 bases. The germline V gene has CDR1 GTSNPN and CDR2 SVGIG (reference sequence). This CDR3 contains 15 residues. V shed 1 base, J shed 7 bases, and the junction held 8 bases outside the gene matches. CDR3 sequence reads: CAWSEGQGRGEKLFF. CDR3 in DNA: TGTGCCTGGAGTGAAGGACAGGGCCGGGGTGAAAAACTGTTTTTT.

The genes are TRBV11-2 and TRBJ2-5, with D possibly matching TRBD2 (5 bases). CDR1 and CDR2 (germline): SGHAT, FQNNGV. The ends were cut back, 4 bases at V and 6 bases at J, with 21 bases in the middle. This CDR3 spans 16 amino acids. In DNA form, the CDR3 reads TGTGCCAGCAGCTCGTTTACCCGGGGAGTGAGGAAGACCCAGTACTTC. It specifies CASSSFTRGVRKTQYF.

This clone was observed a few times. The chain employs TRBV6-2 or TRBV6-3 and TRBJ2-2; D possibly corresponds to TRBD1 (6 bases). The CDR3 totals 17 residues. Germline loops: CDR1 MNHEY, CDR2 SVGEGT. V dropped 4 bases and J dropped 0 bases, with 15 bases sitting between them. CDR3 nucleotide sequence: TGTGCCAGCAGTTCGATCAGGACAGCAACGAACACCGGGGAGCTGTTTTTT. The encoded protein is CASSSIRTATNTGELFF.

V gene TRBV4-1 combines with J gene TRBJ1-5; no reliable D call. The CDR3 contains 14 residues. The germline V gene encodes CDR1 MGHRA and CDR2 YSYEKL. The V end was cut by 4 bases, the J end by 7 bases, with 14 bases between. CDR3 nucleotides: TGCGCCAGCAGCCCTTTTGTCGAGTCGCAGCCCCAGCATTTT. This codes for CASSPFVESQPQHF.

The chain links TRBV5-4 to TRBJ1-2; a possible D gene is TRBD1 (5 bases). Trimming left V 4 bases short and J 8 bases short, with 18 bases between. Germline lookup yields CDR1 SGHNT and CDR2 YYREEE (reference sequence). The CDR3 loop spans 14 amino acids. Written as DNA, the CDR3 is TGTGCCAGCAGCCCGCGGGGCACCATAATGGGCTACACCTTC. Its translation: CASSPRGTIMGYTF.

The chain links TRBV2 to TRBJ1-4; 8 bases match TRBD1. With 5 bases clipped from V and 8 bases from J, the junction kept 13 bases outside the gene matches. Germline CDR1 SNHLY, CDR2 FYNNEI. CDR3 length equals 16 residues. The CDR3 DNA reads as TGTGCCAGCAGTCTGTCCCGGGACAGGTTTGGCGAAAAACTGTTTTTT. Residues: CASSLSRDRFGEKLFF.

CDR3 sequence: CASTKNSGGHEKLFF. The CDR3 coding sequence is TGTGCCAGCACCAAGAACTCAGGGGGGCATGAAAAACTGTTTTTT. This chain links TRBV7-9 with TRBJ1-4; 7 nucleotides match TRBD1. The trim removed 7 bases at V and 6 bases at J, leaving 11 bases unmatched. CDR3 length: 15 amino acids. Germline-derived CDR1 and CDR2 are SEHNR and FQNEAQ (reference sequence).

This clone was seen a few times. The chain links TRBV25-1 to TRBJ1-5; TRBD1 aligns across 9 bases. The germline V gene has CDR1 MGHDK and CDR2 SYGVNS. The CDR3 runs 17 residues. With 10 bases clipped from V and 0 bases from J, the junction kept 13 bases outside the gene matches. The chain's CDR3 is CATSAGTGIYSNQPQHF. Written as DNA, the CDR3 is TGTGCCACCTCCGCCGGGACAGGGATATATAGCAATCAGCCCCAGCATTTT.

The chain has TRBV6-5 and TRBJ1-1, with 9 bases lining up with TRBD1. V trimming: 4 bases; J trimming: 1 base; junction bases outside the gene matches: 7. The CDR3 runs 16 residues. From germline, CDR1 is MNHEY and CDR2 SVGAGI. The CDR3 DNA reads TGTGCCAGCAGTTGGGGGACAGGGTCGGGGAACACTGAAGCTTTCTTT. Translating it yields CASSWGTGSGNTEAFF.

This clone was recorded only once. The rearrangement uses TRBV11-2 and TRBJ1-2; unclear D gene. Germline V gene lookup returns CDR1 SGHAT and CDR2 FQNNGV. With 5 bases removed from V and 8 bases from J, the gap between germline ends came to 15 bases. CDR3 length equals 13 residues. The CDR3 spells CASSIAGAPGYTF. The CDR3 bases are TGTGCCAGCAGCATAGCAGGCGCCCCGGGCTACACCTTC.

The V and J genes are TRBV7-2 and TRBJ2-5; 7 bases align to TRBD2. The CDR3 is 15 amino acids. V was clipped by 0 bases and J by 2 bases; unmatched bases: 3. Germline lookup yields CDR1 SGHTA and CDR2 FQGNSA. The CDR3: CASSLAGGGQETQYF. The CDR3 nucleotides read TGTGCCAGCAGCTTAGCTGGGGGGGGTCAAGAGACCCAGTACTTC.

The chain uses TRBV18 and TRBJ1-1; a weak D match, TRBD1 (5 bases). The CDR3 totals 17 residues. Germline V lookup: CDR1 KGHSH, CDR2 LQKENI. V lost 3 bases and J 1 base, leaving 18 bases between the germline ends. CDR3 sequence (DNA): TGTGCCAGCTCACCTGACAACTCTGGGGCGCGGAACACTGAAGCTTTCTTT. This encodes CASSPDNSGARNTEAFF.

This clone came up a few times. This chain links TRBV14 with TRBJ1-2; D gene ambiguous. Germline CDR1 is SGHDN and CDR2 is FVKESK. The germline V and J ends were trimmed by 0 bases and 5 bases, with 7 bases remaining between them. This CDR3 is built from 13 residues. CDR3 amino acids: CASSQEAEYGYTF. In DNA, the CDR3 is TGTGCCAGCAGCCAAGAGGCAGAATATGGCTACACCTTC.

The chain links TRBV6-1 to TRBJ1-5; TRBD1 matches 8 bases. J was trimmed by 7 bases and V by 3 bases; bases with no gene match: 8. CDR1 is MNHNS, CDR2 SASEGT, per germline. The CDR3 is 15 residues long. CDR3 protein: CASSEGTGGFQPQHF. The CDR3 DNA reads as TGTGCCAGCAGTGAGGGTACAGGGGGTTTCCAGCCCCAGCATTTT.

The V and J genes are TRBV10-3 and TRBJ2-7; 8 bases fit TRBD2. Germline V gene data show CDR1 as ENHRY and CDR2 as SYGVKD. J gave up 0 bases and V 0 bases, and 13 bases lay outside the gene matches. This CDR3 region has 19 residues. CDR3 sequence: CAISESGGGQFINSYEQYF. DNA of the CDR3: TGTGCCATCAGTGAGTCAGGCGGGGGGCAATTTATCAACTCCTACGAGCAGTACTTC.

The V gene is TRBV20-1, the J gene TRBJ1-1; no clear D. V lost 3 bases to trimming and J lost 0 bases, with 14 bases between them. Germline V gives CDR1 DFQATT, CDR2 SNEGSKA (reference sequence). This CDR3 region has 15 residues. CDR3 protein: CSASLGGGMNTEAFF. Written as DNA, the CDR3 is TGCAGTGCTAGTTTGGGTGGAGGGATGAACACTGAAGCTTTCTTT.

DNA of the CDR3: TGCGCCAGCAGCTCACAGGGAAACTACCAAGAGACCCAGTACTTC. Translation: CASSSQGNYQETQYF. The rearrangement links TRBV5-1 to TRBJ2-5, with TRBD1 as a possible D gene (6 bases). Germline assignment: CDR1 SGHRS and CDR2 YFSETQ. The CDR3 contains 15 residues. Trimming cost V 3 bases and J 0 bases, with 12 bases left between them. Full variable domain (rest looked up from reference TRBV5-1 and TRBJ2-5): KAGVTQTPRYLIKTRGQQVTLSCSPISGHRSVSWYQQTPGQGLQFLFEYFSETQRNKGNFPGRFSGRQFSNSRSEMNVSTLELGDSALYLCASSSQGNYQETQYFGPGTRLLVL.

The chain joins TRBV2 to TRBJ1-6; D may be TRBD1 (6 bases). Germline V gene lookup returns CDR1 SNHLY and CDR2 FYNNEI. V was trimmed by 6 bases and J by 5 bases, leaving 14 bases between them. The CDR3 runs to 15 residues. The CDR3 region has the DNA TGTGCCAGCAGCAGGGGAGATGTGGATAATTCACCCCTCCACTTT. Amino acids: CASSRGDVDNSPLHF.

The chain uses TRBV19 and TRBJ1-3; D is ambiguous. Trimming removed 6 bases at V and 0 bases at J, with 9 bases between. The V gene's germline CDR1 is LNHDA and CDR2 SQIVND (reference sequence). CDR3 length: 14 amino acids. This CDR3 is CASSPGISGNTIYF. Written as DNA, the CDR3 is TGTGCCAGTAGCCCGGGGATCTCTGGAAACACCATATATTTT.

This chain joins TRBV12-3 or TRBV12-4 and TRBJ1-4; D might be TRBD1 (5 bases). The CDR3 runs to 13 residues. Trimming took off 10 bases at V and 7 bases at J, with 16 bases between the two ends. The CDR3 is CATAGGRGEKLFF. CDR3 sequence (DNA): TGTGCCACCGCGGGGGGAAGGGGTGAAAAACTGTTTTTT.

The genes are TRBV4-1 and TRBJ2-5; possible D gene TRBD2, 5 bases. This CDR3 is built from 14 residues. The V end was cut by 4 bases, the J end by 5 bases, with 14 bases between. The germline CDR1 and CDR2 sequences are MGHRA and YSYEKL. The CDR3 region is CASSLGLDWETQYF. The CDR3 nucleotides read TGCGCCAGCAGCCTAGGACTGGATTGGGAGACCCAGTACTTC.

V gene TRBV7-2 combines with J gene TRBJ1-4; D possibly corresponds to TRBD1 (6 bases). Germline lookup yields CDR1 SGHTA and CDR2 FQGNSA. This CDR3 region has 15 residues. Deletions cut 5 bases from V and 7 bases from J, with 17 bases between. The CDR3 sequence: CASSPPGPRGEKLFF. In DNA form, the CDR3 reads TGTGCCAGCAGCCCCCCGGGGCCCAGGGGTGAAAAACTGTTTTTT. Full variable domain (remainder filled in from reference TRBV7-2 and TRBJ1-4): GAGVSQSPSNKVTEKGKDVELRCDPISGHTALYWYRQSLGQGLEFLIYFQGNSAPDKSGLPSDRFSAERTGGSVSTLTIQRTQQEDSAVYLCASSPPGPRGEKLFFGSGTQLSVL.

This chain uses TRBV5-4 with TRBJ1-1; D is uncertain. Between the trimmed V and J ends, which lost 5 bases and 0 bases, there was a span of 8 bases. This CDR3 region has 13 residues. Germline V gene data show CDR1 as SGHNT and CDR2 as YYREEE (reference sequence). The CDR3: CASRQTLNTEAFF. CDR3 nucleotide sequence: TGTGCCAGCAGACAGACACTGAACACTGAAGCTTTCTTT. The full variable domain, rest sourced from reference TRBV5-4 and TRBJ1-1, is ETGVTQSPTHLIKTRGQQVTLRCSSQSGHNTVSWYQQALGQGPQFIFQYYREEENGRGNFPPRFSGLQFPNYSSELNVNALELDDSALYLCASRQTLNTEAFFGQGTRLTVV.

The rearrangement links TRBV3-1 (or the pseudogene TRBV3-2) to TRBJ1-4; 7 positions agree with TRBD1. Germline V CDR1 and CDR2: LGHDT, YNNKEL (reference sequence). The CDR3 consists of 15 residues. V shed 4 bases and J 8 bases; nucleotides not matched to a gene: 10. The CDR3 DNA sequence: TGTGCCAGCAGCCTCCGACAGGGAGTAGGAGAAAAACTGTTTTTT. The encoded protein is CASSLRQGVGEKLFF.